This T cell receptor (beta chain) emerged from a study of blood T cell repertoires in COVID-19. This CDR3 contains 14 residues. The V gene's germline CDR1 is MNHEY and CDR2 SVGAGI. The V end lost 6 bases, the J end lost 1 base, and 12 bases lay between the germline ends. Libraries were prepared by immunoSEQ multiplex PCR; TCRdb keeps only in-frame clonotypes and omits some of them. The sample contains fewer than 300,000 clones, 88% of which appear only once. The receptor's source is a man younger than 35 with active or convalescent COVID-19. The sequenced sample consisted of peripheral blood. The chain is built from TRBV6-5 and TRBJ1-1, with TRBD1 as a possible D gene (6 bases). DNA of the CDR3: TGTGCCAGCAGAACAGGGTCGGGGAACACTGAAGCTTTCTTT. Translating it yields CASRTGSGNTEAFF.